The 6 T cell receptor beta chains reported below all come from one sample, sequenced in a study of memory CD4+ T cells and cytomegalovirus serostatus. Generated by immunoSEQ multiplex PCR, the TCRdb table keeps only in-frame clones and is missing some. This sample carries 52,000 or so clones, just over 75% of them seen once, and the ten largest clones take approximately 1.5%. Single viable CD3+CD4+CD8-CD45RO+ cells were sorted as the memory CD4+ T cells. Sequenced sample: memory CD4+ T cells from blood. The receptors originated from an adult in good health and CMV-seronegative.

V is TRBV28 and J is TRBJ1-1; D may be TRBD1 (6 bases). Looked up from germline, CDR1 is MDHEN and CDR2 is SYDVKM. Trimming took 3 bases from V and 0 from J, leaving 14 bases between them. CDR3 size: 16 residues. The CDR3 DNA sequence: TGTGCCAGCAGTTTCGGGGGCGTATCGGTGAACACTGAAGCTTTCTTT. This encodes CASSFGGVSVNTEAFF.

The chain is built from TRBV19 and TRBJ1-6; D unresolved. The V end was cut by 2 bases, the J end by 6 bases, with 5 bases between. CDR3 size: 13 residues. Germline CDR1 reads LNHDA; CDR2 reads SQIVND (reference sequence). The CDR3 DNA reads as TGTGCCAGTAGTATAAACCTTAATTCACCCCTCCACTTT. Its translation: CASSINLNSPLHF.

The genes are TRBV6-6 and TRBJ1-5; D gene ambiguous. Germline values: CDR1 MNHNY, CDR2 SVGAGI (reference sequence). The CDR3 spans 15 residues. V lost 0 bases and J 2 bases, leaving 8 bases between the germline ends. In nucleotides, the CDR3 is TGTGCCAGCAGTTACTCCGGGGAGGGCAATCAGCCCCAGCATTTT. Amino acids: CASSYSGEGNQPQHF.

The chain carries TRBV21-1 and TRBJ1-2; the tabulated D call, TRBD1, remains unverified against the DNA. TRBV21-1 is listed as a pseudogene. The CDR3 extends over 13 amino acids. The DNA for the CDR3 is TGTGCCAGCCCACGAGGGACAGGGGCTGGCTACACCTTC. Amino acids: CASPRGTGAGYTF.

Only one count was recorded for this clone. The rearrangement joins TRBV18 to TRBJ1-6; D is undetermined. The V gene lost 3 bases and the J gene lost 3 bases, with 6 bases spanning the gap. The CDR3 loop spans 14 amino acids. The germline V gene encodes CDR1 KGHSH and CDR2 LQKENI. CDR3 in amino acids: CASSPGIYNSPLHF. CDR3 in DNA: TGTGCCAGCTCACCCGGCATCTATAATTCACCCCTCCACTTT.

V and J are TRBV9 and TRBJ2-1, with 10 bases that match TRBD2. The CDR3 is 15 amino acids. V trimming: 3 bases; J trimming: 4 bases; junction bases outside the gene matches: 4. Germline CDR1 and CDR2: SGDLS and YYNGEE. The CDR3 reads CASSADSGRYNEQFF. The CDR3 bases are TGTGCCAGCAGCGCAGATAGCGGGAGGTACAATGAGCAGTTCTTC.